A single sample gave rise to the 20 T cell receptor beta chains below, sequenced in a study of cytomegalovirus exposure and HLA in healthy donors. PCR was performed using 60 Vbeta and 13 Jbeta primers. Generated by immunoSEQ multiplex PCR, the TCRdb table keeps only in-frame clones and is missing some. This repertoire includes some 150,000 clones. The sequencing sample was made of PBMCs. Source of these receptors: a young woman in good health and CMV-seronegative.

The chain recombines TRBV28 with TRBJ1-1; possible D gene TRBD1, 5 bases. Trimming left V 7 bases short and J 11 bases short, with 17 bases between. Germline V CDR1 and CDR2: MDHEN, SYDVKM. The CDR3 runs 12 residues. In nucleotides, the CDR3 is TGTGCCAGCACCCTCGGGAGGGGTGTTGCTTTCTTT. Protein product: CASTLGRGVAFF.

The chain employs TRBV29-1 and TRBJ2-2, with D perhaps matching TRBD1 (6 bases). The CDR3 length is 14 residues. V lost 5 bases, J lost 2 bases, and 12 bases lay in between. The germline V gene encodes CDR1 SQVTM and CDR2 ANQGSEA. DNA of the CDR3: TGCAGCGTTTCAGGGGCTACTAACACCGGGGAGCTGTTTTTT. As protein: CSVSGATNTGELFF.

The chain has TRBV5-1 and TRBJ2-2; D may be TRBD1 (6 bases). The germline gives CDR1 SGHRS, CDR2 YFSETQ. Deletions cut 4 bases from V and 0 bases from J, with 13 bases between. The CDR3 has 16 amino acids. The CDR3 DNA sequence: TGCGCCAGCAGCCCCATGGGACACCCGAACACCGGGGAGCTGTTTTTT. The encoded protein is CASSPMGHPNTGELFF.

This chain joins TRBV25-1 and TRBJ1-1; maybe TRBD1 (5 bases). The germline gives CDR1 MGHDK, CDR2 SYGVNS. The CDR3 has 17 residues. V gave up 1 base and J gave up 1 base, with 16 bases separating them. CDR3 sequence (DNA): TGTGCCAGCAGTGAATCGTCACGGACAAGGCGGAACACTGAAGCTTTCTTT. The encoded protein is CASSESSRTRRNTEAFF.

This sequence joins TRBV29-1 and TRBJ2-3; TRBD2 matches at 7 bases. Germline trimming cut 4 bases from V and 0 bases from J; bases unmatched to any gene: 13. CDR3 length: 17 residues. Germline CDR1 SQVTM, CDR2 ANQGSEA. The CDR3 is CSVAGGFGETSTDTQYF. CDR3 DNA: TGCAGCGTTGCGGGGGGATTCGGGGAGACAAGCACAGATACGCAGTATTTT.

The CDR3 here is CASSEWDSKYV. The CDR3 DNA sequence: TGTGCCAGCAGTGAATGGGACAGCAAGTACGTC. The chain combines TRBV2 with TRBJ2-7; 7 bases align to TRBD1. Germline-derived CDR1 and CDR2 are SNHLY and FYNNEI. The CDR3 has 11 amino acids. Losses at the gene ends were 2 bases for V and 11 bases for J; bases not matched to a gene: 3.

V and J are TRBV28 and TRBJ2-1; 15 bases fit TRBD2. Looked up from germline, CDR1 is MDHEN and CDR2 is SYDVKM. V lost 2 bases and J lost 10; bases outside the gene matches: 21. This CDR3 region has 21 residues. This CDR3 is CASSLGRFGLAGGPSKREQFF. The CDR3 DNA sequence: TGTGCCAGCAGTTTAGGGCGTTTTGGACTAGCGGGAGGGCCGTCTAAGCGAGAGCAGTTCTTC.

The chain joins TRBV19 to TRBJ2-5; D call uncertain. CDR1 and CDR2 (germline): LNHDA, SQIVND (reference sequence). The CDR3 loop spans 11 amino acids. The V and J ends lost 4 bases and 2 bases respectively, with 2 bases between them. The CDR3 is CASSTQETQYF. CDR3 coding DNA: TGTGCCAGTAGTACGCAAGAGACCCAGTACTTC.

CDR3 sequence reads: CASRRYRDSEQFF. CDR3 DNA sequence: TGTGCCAGCAGGCGATACCGGGACTCCGAGCAGTTCTTC. This rearrangement joins TRBV27 to TRBJ2-1; maybe TRBD2 (6 bases). The CDR3 is 13 amino acids. Trimming took off 6 bases at V and 10 bases at J, with 16 bases between the two ends. CDR1 is MNHEY, CDR2 SMNVEV, per germline (reference sequence).

The chain links TRBV30 to TRBJ2-7, with TRBD2 matching over 7 bases. The V gene end was trimmed by 8 bases and the J gene end by 6 bases; junction bases not matched to a gene: 10. This CDR3 spans 12 amino acids. Germline values: CDR1 GTSNPN, CDR2 SVGIG (reference sequence). CDR3 region: CAGARLAAEQYF. The CDR3 bases are TGTGCCGGCGCCAGACTAGCTGCCGAGCAGTACTTC.

The J gene is TRBJ2-7, the V gene TRBV2; unclear D gene. The germline V gene encodes CDR1 SNHLY and CDR2 FYNNEI. The CDR3 loop spans 11 amino acids. Trimming shortened V by 6 bases and J by 6 bases, and 9 bases separated the two germline ends. The CDR3: CASSFYSEQYV. The CDR3, as DNA: TGTGCCAGCAGCTTTTATAGCGAGCAGTACGTC.

The chain employs TRBV1 and TRBJ2-5; the table's TRBD2 call for D was not verified on the DNA. TRBV1 is a documented pseudogene. CDR3 length equals 13 residues. The CDR3 nucleotides read TGCACCAGCAGCCTTCTGGAGGTAGAGACCCAGTACTTC. It specifies CTSSLLEVETQYF.

The rearrangement links TRBV4-1 to TRBJ1-5; 8 bases fit TRBD1. Looked up from germline, CDR1 is MGHRA and CDR2 is YSYEKL. The CDR3 contains 16 residues. Trimming cost V 1 base and J 4 bases; bases outside gene matches: 6. CDR3 sequence: CASSQGEDRVNQPQHF. CDR3 nucleotides: TGCGCCAGCAGCCAAGGAGAGGACAGGGTTAATCAGCCCCAGCATTTT.

The rearrangement uses TRBV19 and TRBJ1-1; no definite D call. CDR1 LNHDA and CDR2 SQIVND come from the germline V gene (reference sequence). This CDR3 has 16 residues. Trimming shortened V by 5 bases and J by 6 bases, and 22 bases separated the two germline ends. The CDR3 DNA is TGTGCCAGTAGTGCGACAAGGTCCCGGATCGGCGCTGAAGCTTTCTTT. This translates into CASSATRSRIGAEAFF.

This rearrangement joins TRBV7-2 to TRBJ1-1; D call uncertain. Germline-derived CDR1 and CDR2 are SGHTA and FQGNSA. CDR3 length equals 13 residues. Deletions cut 3 bases from V and 0 bases from J, with 5 bases between. The CDR3 reads CASSLHMNTEAFF. CDR3 DNA: TGTGCCAGCAGCTTGCACATGAACACTGAAGCTTTCTTT.

Written as DNA, the CDR3 is TGTGCCAGCAGTGAAGATCGAGGACTTCGGGGTACCGGGGAGCTGTTTTTT. Translated, it gives CASSEDRGLRGTGELFF. The rearrangement uses TRBV6-1 and TRBJ2-2, with D maybe TRBD2 (5 bases). V was clipped by 1 base and J by 5 bases, with 17 bases between them. There are 17 residues in the CDR3. Germline loops: CDR1 MNHNS, CDR2 SASEGT.

Notes on this clone: The same CDR3 is also encoded by other DNA sequences in this sample. The rearrangement joins TRBV5-1 to TRBJ1-1; possible D gene TRBD1, 5 bases. The CDR3 is 15 amino acids. Deletions cut 0 bases from V and 1 base from J, with 10 bases between. Germline V gene sequence: CDR1 SGHRS, CDR2 YFSETQ. As DNA, the CDR3 is TGCGCCAGCAGCTTGGGGGGGGTATCGAACACTGAAGCTTTCTTT. Its translation is CASSLGGVSNTEAFF. Based on the CDR3 plus reference TRBV5-1 and TRBJ1-1, the full variable domain is KAGVTQTPRYLIKTRGQQVTLSCSPISGHRSVSWYQQTPGQGLQFLFEYFSETQRNKGNFPGRFSGRQFSNSRSEMNVSTLELGDSALYLCASSLGGVSNTEAFFGQGTRLTVV.

The V gene is TRBV11-2, the J gene TRBJ1-2; 12 nucleotides agree with TRBD1. The CDR3 sequence is 15 residues long. Germline values: CDR1 SGHAT, CDR2 FQNNGV. V lost 2 bases and J lost 8; bases outside the gene matches: 6. CDR3 coding DNA: TGTGCCAGCAGCTTATCCGGGACAGGGGGCAGCGGCTACACCTTC. Translation gives CASSLSGTGGSGYTF. Supplemented by reference TRBV11-2 and TRBJ1-2, the full variable domain reads EAGVAQSPRYKIIEKRQSVAFWCNPISGHATLYWYQQILGQGPKLLIQFQNNGVVDDSQLPKDRFSAERLKGVDSTLKIQPAKLEDSAVYLCASSLSGTGGSGYTFGSGTRLTVV.

The rearrangement joins TRBV27 to TRBJ2-7, with D uncertain. Germline V gene sequence: CDR1 MNHEY, CDR2 SMNVEV (reference sequence). CDR3 length: 13 amino acids. V dropped 3 bases and J dropped 5 bases, with 11 bases sitting between them. CDR3 in DNA: TGTGCCAGCAGTTTCTCGTTTCGGGACGAGCAGTACTTC. Its protein product is CASSFSFRDEQYF.

The chain joins TRBV7-2 to TRBJ1-5; perhaps TRBD1 as D (5 bases). The CDR3 has 17 amino acids. Germline V gives CDR1 SGHTA, CDR2 FQGNSA. The germline V and J ends were trimmed by 1 base and 7 bases, with 20 bases remaining between them. The DNA of the CDR3 is TGTGCCAGCAGCTTAGATCAGGGCTACCCTTTTTTGCAGCCCCAGCATTTT. Translation gives CASSLDQGYPFLQPQHF.